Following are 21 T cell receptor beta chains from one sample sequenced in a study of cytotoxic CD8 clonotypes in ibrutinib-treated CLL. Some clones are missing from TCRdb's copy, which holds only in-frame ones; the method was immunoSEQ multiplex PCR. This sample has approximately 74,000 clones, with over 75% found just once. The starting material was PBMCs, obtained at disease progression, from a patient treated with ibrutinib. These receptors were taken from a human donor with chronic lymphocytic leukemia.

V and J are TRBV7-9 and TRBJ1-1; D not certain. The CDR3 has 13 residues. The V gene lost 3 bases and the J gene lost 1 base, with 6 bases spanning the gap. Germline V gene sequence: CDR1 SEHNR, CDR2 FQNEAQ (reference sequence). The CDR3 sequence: CASSFGTNTEAFF. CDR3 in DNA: TGTGCCAGCAGCTTCGGTACGAACACTGAAGCTTTCTTT. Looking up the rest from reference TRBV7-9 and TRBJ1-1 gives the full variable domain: DTGVSQNPRHKITKRGQNVTFRCDPISEHNRLYWYRQTLGQGPEFLTYFQNEAQLEKSRLLSDRFSAERPKGSFSTLEIQRTEQGDSAMYLCASSFGTNTEAFFGQGTRLTVV.

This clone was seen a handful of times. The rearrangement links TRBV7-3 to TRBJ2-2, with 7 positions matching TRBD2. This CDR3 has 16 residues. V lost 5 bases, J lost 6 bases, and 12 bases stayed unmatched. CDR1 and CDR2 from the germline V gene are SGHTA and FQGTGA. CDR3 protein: CASSTSETSLPGELFF. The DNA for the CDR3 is TGTGCCAGCAGCACCTCCGAGACTAGCCTTCCCGGGGAGCTGTTTTTT.

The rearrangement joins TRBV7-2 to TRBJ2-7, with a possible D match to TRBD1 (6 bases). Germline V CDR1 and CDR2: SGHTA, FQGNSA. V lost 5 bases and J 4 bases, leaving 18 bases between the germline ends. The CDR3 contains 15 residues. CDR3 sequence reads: CASSPTGTKPYEQYF. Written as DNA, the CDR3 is TGTGCCAGCAGCCCAACGGGGACAAAACCATACGAGCAGTACTTC.

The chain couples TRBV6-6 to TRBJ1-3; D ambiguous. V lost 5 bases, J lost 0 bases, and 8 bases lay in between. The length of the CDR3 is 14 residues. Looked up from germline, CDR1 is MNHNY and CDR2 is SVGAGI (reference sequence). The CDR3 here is CASSKESSGNTIYF. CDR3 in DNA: TGTGCCAGCAGTAAAGAGAGCTCTGGAAACACCATATATTTT.

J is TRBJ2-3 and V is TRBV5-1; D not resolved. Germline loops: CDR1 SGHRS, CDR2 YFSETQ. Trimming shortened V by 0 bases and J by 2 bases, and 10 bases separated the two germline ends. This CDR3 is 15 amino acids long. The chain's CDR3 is CASSLGPGSTDTQYF. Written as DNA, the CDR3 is TGCGCCAGCAGCTTGGGACCCGGGTCCACAGATACGCAGTATTTT.

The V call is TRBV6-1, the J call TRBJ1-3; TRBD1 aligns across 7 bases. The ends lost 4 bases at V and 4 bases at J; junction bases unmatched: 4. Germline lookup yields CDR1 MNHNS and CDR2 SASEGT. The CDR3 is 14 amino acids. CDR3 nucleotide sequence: TGTGCCAGCAGTGCGGACAGGTCCGGAAACACCATATATTTT. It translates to CASSADRSGNTIYF.

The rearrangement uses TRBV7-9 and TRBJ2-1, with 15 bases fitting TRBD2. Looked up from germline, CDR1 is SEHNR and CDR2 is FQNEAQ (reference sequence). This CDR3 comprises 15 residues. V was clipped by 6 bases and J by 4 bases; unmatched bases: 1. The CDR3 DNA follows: TGTGCCAGCAGGGGACTAGCGGGGGGTTACAATGAGCAGTTCTTC. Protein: CASRGLAGGYNEQFF.

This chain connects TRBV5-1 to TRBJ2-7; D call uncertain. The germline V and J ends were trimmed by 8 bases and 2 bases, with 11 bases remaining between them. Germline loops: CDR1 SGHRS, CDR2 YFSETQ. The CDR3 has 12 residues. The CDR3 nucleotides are TGCGCCAGTTCGGACGGTGCCTACGAGCAGTACTTC. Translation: CASSDGAYEQYF.

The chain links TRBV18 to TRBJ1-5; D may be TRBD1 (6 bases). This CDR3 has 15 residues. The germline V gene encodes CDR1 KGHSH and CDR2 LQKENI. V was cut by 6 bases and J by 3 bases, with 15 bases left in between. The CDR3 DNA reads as TGTGCCAGCTCTCGGGCAGGGGCCAACAATCAGCCCCAGCATTTT. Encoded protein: CASSRAGANNQPQHF.

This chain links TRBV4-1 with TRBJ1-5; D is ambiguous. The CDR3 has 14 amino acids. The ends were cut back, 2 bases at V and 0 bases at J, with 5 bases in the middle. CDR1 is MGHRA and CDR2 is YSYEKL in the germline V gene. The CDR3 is CASSQSDSNQPQHF. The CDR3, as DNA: TGCGCCAGCAGCCAATCAGATAGCAATCAGCCCCAGCATTTT.

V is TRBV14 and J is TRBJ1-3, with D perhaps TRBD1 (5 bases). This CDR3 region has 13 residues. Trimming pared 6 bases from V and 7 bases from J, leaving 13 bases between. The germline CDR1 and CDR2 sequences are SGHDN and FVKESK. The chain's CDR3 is CASSLQDANTIYF. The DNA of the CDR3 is TGTGCCAGCAGTCTACAGGACGCGAACACCATATATTTT.

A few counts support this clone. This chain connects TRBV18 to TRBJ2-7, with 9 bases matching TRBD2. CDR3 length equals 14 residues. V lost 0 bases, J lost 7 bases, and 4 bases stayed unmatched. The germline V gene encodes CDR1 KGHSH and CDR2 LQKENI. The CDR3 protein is CASSPPGLASEQYF. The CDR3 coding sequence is TGTGCCAGCTCACCACCCGGACTAGCGAGTGAGCAGTACTTC.

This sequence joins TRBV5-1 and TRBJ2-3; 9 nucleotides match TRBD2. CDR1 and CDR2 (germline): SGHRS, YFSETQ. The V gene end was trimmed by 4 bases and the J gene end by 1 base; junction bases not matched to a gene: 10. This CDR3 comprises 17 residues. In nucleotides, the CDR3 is TGCGCCAGCAGCCCCCTTGGTGGCGGGAGGGGCACAGATACGCAGTATTTT. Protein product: CASSPLGGGRGTDTQYF.

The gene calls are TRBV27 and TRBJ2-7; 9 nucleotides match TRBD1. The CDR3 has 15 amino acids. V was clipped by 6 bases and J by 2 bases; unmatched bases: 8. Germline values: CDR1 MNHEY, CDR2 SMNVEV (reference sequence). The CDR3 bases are TGTGCCAGCAGCCGTAGTGGACAGGGGACCTACGAGCAGTACTTC. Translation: CASSRSGQGTYEQYF.

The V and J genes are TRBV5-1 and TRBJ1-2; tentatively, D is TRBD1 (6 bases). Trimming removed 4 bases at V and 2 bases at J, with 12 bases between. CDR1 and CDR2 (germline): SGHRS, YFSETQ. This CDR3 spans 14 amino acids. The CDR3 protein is CASSGQTTNYGYTF. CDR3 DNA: TGCGCCAGCAGCGGACAGACTACAAACTATGGCTACACCTTC. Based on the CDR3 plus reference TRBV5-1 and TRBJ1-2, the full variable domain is KAGVTQTPRYLIKTRGQQVTLSCSPISGHRSVSWYQQTPGQGLQFLFEYFSETQRNKGNFPGRFSGRQFSNSRSEMNVSTLELGDSALYLCASSGQTTNYGYTFGSGTRLTVV.

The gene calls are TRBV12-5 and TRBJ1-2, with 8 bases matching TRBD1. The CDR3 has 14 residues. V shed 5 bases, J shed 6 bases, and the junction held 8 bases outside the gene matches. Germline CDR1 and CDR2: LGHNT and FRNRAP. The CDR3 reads CASGLGQGSHGYTF. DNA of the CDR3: TGTGCTAGTGGTCTAGGACAGGGATCTCATGGCTACACCTTC.

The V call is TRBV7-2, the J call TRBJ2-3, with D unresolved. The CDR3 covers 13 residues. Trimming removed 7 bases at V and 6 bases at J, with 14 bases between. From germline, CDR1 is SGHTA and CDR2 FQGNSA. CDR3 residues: CASTTYLSDTQYF. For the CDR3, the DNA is TGTGCCAGCACCACTTACCTTTCGGATACGCAGTATTTT.

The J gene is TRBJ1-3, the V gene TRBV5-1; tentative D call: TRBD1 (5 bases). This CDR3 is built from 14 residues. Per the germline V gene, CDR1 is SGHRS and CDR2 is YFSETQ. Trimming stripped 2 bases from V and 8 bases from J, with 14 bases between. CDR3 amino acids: CASSFSLGGDTIYF. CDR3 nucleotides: TGCGCCAGCAGCTTTTCGTTGGGAGGGGACACCATATATTTT.

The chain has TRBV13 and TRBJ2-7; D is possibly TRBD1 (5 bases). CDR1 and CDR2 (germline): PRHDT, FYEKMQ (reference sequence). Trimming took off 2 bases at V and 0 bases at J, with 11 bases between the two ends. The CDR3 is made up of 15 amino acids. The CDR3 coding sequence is TGTGCCAGCAGCTTACGGGCAGGGCCCTCCTACGAGCAGTACTTC. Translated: CASSLRAGPSYEQYF.

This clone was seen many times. CDR3 coding DNA: TGCGCCAGCAGCTTGGAACAGGGGAATTCACCCCTCCACTTT. Translation: CASSLEQGNSPLHF. The chain is built from TRBV5-1 and TRBJ1-6; TRBD1 agrees at 7 bases. The CDR3 covers 14 residues. Germline V gene data show CDR1 as SGHRS and CDR2 as YFSETQ. J was trimmed by 7 bases and V by 0 bases; bases with no gene match: 1.

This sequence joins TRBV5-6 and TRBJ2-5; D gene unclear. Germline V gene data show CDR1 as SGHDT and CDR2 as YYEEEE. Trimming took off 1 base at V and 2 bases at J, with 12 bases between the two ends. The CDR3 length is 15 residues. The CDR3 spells CASSLWLARQETQYF. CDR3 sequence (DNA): TGTGCCAGCAGCTTGTGGTTGGCTCGACAAGAGACCCAGTACTTC.